The clone carrying this T cell receptor (beta chain) was found many times. What it binds is unknown. TCRdb itself ran the reads through MiXCR, one entry per CDR3 protein. Here the sample spans more than 85,000 distinct CDR3 sequences, around 31% being singletons. The record originates from a study of T cell repertoires in cytomegalovirus infection. Whole-study context: An indication of both CMV infection and matching HLA type came from public TCR beta signatures.

General study results and limits: In two of eight donors, the top clonotype was HLA-C-restricted CMV-specific.

From germline, CDR1 is MNHEY and CDR2 SVGAGI. V was shortened by 3 bases and J by 0 bases, with 15 bases between the two germline ends. This CDR3 spans 17 amino acids. The rearrangement uses TRBV6-5 and TRBJ2-1; perhaps TRBD1 as D (6 bases). The receptor was derived from a human donor in good health (CMV status not recorded). Some clones in this sample may be carry-over from other donors' samples. Sequenced material: CD8+ T cells from cultured PBMCs, taken from culture after CMV antigen stimulation. The CDR3 loop reads CASSYTFQGTSYNEQFF. The CDR3 DNA reads as TGTGCCAGCAGTTATACCTTCCAGGGGACCTCCTACAATGAGCAGTTCTTC.